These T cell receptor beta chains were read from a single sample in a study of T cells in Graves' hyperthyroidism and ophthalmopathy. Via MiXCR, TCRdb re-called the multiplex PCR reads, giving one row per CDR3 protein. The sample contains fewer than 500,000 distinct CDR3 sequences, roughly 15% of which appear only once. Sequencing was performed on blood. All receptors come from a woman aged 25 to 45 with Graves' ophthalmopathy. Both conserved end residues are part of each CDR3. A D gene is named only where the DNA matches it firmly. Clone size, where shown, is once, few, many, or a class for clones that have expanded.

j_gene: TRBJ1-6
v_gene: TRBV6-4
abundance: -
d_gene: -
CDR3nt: TGTGCCAGCAGTGAGGGGGATAATTCACCCCTCCACTTT
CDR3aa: CASSEGDNSPLHF

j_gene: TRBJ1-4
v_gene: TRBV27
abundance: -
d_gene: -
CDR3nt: TGTGCCAGCAGTTTTGTGGGACACGGGGATGAAAAACTGTTTTTT
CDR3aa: CASSFVGHGDEKLFF

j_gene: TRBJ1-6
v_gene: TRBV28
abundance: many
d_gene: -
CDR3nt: TGTGCCAGCAGTTTCGGCGCAGGGTCCTATAATTCACCCCTCCACTTT
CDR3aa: CASSFGAGSYNSPLHF

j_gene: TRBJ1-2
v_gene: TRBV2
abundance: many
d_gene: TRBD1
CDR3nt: TGTGCCAGCAGTACGACAGGGGGCGGAGAACGAGGCTACACCTTC
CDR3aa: CASSTTGGGERGYTF

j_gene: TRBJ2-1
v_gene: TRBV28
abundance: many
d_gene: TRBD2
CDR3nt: TGTGCCAGCCGGCGGGGGGGCCAAATTGTCAACAATGAGCAGTTCTTC
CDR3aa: CASRRGGQIVNNEQFF

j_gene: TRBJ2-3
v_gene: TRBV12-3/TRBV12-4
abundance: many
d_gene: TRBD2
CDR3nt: TGTGCCAGCAGTTTAAGGGGCATGCGGGGGAGCACAGATACGCAGTATTTT
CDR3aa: CASSLRGMRGSTDTQYF

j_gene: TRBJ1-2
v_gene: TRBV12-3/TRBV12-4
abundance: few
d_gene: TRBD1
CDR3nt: TGTGCCAGCAGTGAACAGGGGTTTTACTATGGCTACACCTTC
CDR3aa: CASSEQGFYYGYTF

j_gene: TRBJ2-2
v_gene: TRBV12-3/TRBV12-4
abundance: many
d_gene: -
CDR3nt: TGTGCCAGCAGAGGACAGAAGAACACCGGGGAGCTGTTTTTT
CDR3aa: CASRGQKNTGELFF

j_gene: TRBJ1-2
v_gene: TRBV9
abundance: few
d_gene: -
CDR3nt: TGTGCCAGCAATAACGTGGAAGGCTACACCTTC
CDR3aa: CASNNVEGYTF

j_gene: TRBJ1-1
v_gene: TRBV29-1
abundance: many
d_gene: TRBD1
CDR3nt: TGCAGCGTCCTACAGGACAGGGCTTCCACTGAAGCTTTCTTT
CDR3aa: CSVLQDRASTEAFF

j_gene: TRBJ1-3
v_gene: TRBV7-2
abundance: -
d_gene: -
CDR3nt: TGTGCCAGCAGCTTAGCGGCGGGGGGAAACACCATATATTTT
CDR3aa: CASSLAAGGNTIYF

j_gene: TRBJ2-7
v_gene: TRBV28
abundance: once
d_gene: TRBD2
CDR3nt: TGTGCCAGCACACTAGGGAGGGCCTACGAGCAGTACTTC
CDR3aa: CASTLGRAYEQYF

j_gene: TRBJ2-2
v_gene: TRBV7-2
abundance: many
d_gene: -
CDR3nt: TGTGCCAGCGCATACGGGAGCACGGACCCCGGGGAGCTGTTTTTT
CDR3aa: CASAYGSTDPGELFF

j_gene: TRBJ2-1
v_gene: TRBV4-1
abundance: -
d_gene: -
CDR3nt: TGCGCCAGCAGCCAAGATGTAGCGTACTACAATGAGCAGTTCTTC
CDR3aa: CASSQDVAYYNEQFF

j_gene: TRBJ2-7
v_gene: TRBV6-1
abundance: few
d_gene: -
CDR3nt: TGTGCCAGCAGGGAAGGGGGTGGTTCTTATGAGCAGTACTTC
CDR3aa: CASREGGGSYEQYF

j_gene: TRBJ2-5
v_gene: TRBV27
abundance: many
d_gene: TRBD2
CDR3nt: TGTGCCAGCACCTTTCTAGCGGGGGGAGTAATGGGAGAGACCCAGTACTTC
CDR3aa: CASTFLAGGVMGETQYF

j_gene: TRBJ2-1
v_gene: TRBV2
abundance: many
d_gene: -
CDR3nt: TGTGCCAGCACTCTGCGGACCACCGATCGGGAGTACGATGAGCAGTTCTTC
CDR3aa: CASTLRTTDREYDEQFF

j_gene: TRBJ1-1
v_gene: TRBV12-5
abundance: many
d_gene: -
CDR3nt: TGTGCTAGTGGTTTCGGCCAGGGTCAGGCTTTCTTT
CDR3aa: CASGFGQGQAFF

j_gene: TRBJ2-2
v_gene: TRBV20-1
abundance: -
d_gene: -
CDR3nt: TGCAGTGCTAGAGATCGGACCGGGGAGCTGTTTTTT
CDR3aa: CSARDRTGELFF

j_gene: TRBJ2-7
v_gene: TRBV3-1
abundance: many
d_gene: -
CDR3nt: TGTGCCAGCAGCCAACGAGCGGGCCCCTGGTACGAGCAGTACTTC
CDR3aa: CASSQRAGPWYEQYF

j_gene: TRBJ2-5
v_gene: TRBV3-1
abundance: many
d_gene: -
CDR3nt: TGTGCCAGCAGCCAAGTTAGTGGGGCGGAGACCCAGTACTTC
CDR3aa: CASSQVSGAETQYF

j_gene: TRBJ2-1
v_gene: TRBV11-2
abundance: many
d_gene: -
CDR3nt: TGTGCCAGCAGCTGGTCGGGGCGGGATGAGCAGTTCTTC
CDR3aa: CASSWSGRDEQFF

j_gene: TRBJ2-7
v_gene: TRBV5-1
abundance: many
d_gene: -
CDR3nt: TGCGCCAGCAGCATCTCGGACAGAGGCGTCGAGCAGTACTTC
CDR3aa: CASSISDRGVEQYF

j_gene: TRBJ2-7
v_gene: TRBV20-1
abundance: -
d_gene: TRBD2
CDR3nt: TGCAGTGCTAGAGAGGCGGGGGGTTCCTACGAGCAGTACTTC
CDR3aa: CSAREAGGSYEQYF

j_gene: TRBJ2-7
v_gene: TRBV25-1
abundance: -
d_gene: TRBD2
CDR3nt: TGTGCCAGCAGTGAATACTCGGGGGGACCGACTGAGGAGCAGTACTTC
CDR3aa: CASSEYSGGPTEEQYF

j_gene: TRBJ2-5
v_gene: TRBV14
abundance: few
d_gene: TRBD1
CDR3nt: TGTGCCAGCAGCCAGGGGTCGGGACAGGGAAGAGAGACCCAGTACTTC
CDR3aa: CASSQGSGQGRETQYF

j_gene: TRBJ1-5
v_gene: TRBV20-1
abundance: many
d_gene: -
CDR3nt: TGCAGTGCTAGGACCCTTGCAAGCAATCAGCCCCAGCATTTT
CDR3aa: CSARTLASNQPQHF

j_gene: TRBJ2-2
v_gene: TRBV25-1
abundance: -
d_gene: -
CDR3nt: TGTGCCAGCAGTGGAGTAGCCGGGGAGCTGTTTTTT
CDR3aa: CASSGVAGELFF

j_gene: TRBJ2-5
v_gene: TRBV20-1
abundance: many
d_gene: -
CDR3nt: TGCAGTGCTAGTAAGCTGGTGTGGGAGACCCAGTACTTC
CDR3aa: CSASKLVWETQYF

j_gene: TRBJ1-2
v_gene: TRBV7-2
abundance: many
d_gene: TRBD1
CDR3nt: TGTGCCAGCAGCCCCGACAGGGGAGGAGGCTACACCTTC
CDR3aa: CASSPDRGGGYTF

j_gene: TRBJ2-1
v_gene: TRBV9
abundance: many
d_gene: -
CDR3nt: TGTGCCAGCAGCGTAGCGCCAGGGGTTCCTTACAATGAGCAGTTCTTC
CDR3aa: CASSVAPGVPYNEQFF

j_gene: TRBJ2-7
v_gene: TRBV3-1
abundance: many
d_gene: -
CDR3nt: TGTGCCAGCGGGAGGAGCTCCTACGAGCAGTACTTC
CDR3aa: CASGRSSYEQYF

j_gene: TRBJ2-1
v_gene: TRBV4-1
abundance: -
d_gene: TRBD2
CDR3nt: TGCGCCAGCAGCCAAGAGATTAGCGCTAGCGGGTTTAGGGGTGAGCAGTTCTTC
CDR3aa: CASSQEISASGFRGEQFF

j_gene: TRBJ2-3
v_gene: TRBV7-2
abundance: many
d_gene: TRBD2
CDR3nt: TGTGCCAGCAGCTTACATTTGCGGGGGTGGTATTCAGATACGCAGTATTTT
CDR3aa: CASSLHLRGWYSDTQYF

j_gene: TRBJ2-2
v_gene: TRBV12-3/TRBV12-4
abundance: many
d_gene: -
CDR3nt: TGTGCCAGCAGTTTATCTCGGGGTGCCGGGGAGCTGTTTTTT
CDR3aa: CASSLSRGAGELFF

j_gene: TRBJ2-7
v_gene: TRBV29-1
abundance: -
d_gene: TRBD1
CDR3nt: TGCAGCGTTGAAGATCTAAGGGACAGGGGAACCTACGAGCAGTACTTC
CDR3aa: CSVEDLRDRGTYEQYF

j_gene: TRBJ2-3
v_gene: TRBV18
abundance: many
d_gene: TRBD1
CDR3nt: TGTGCCAGCTCACCATGGACAGGGGGCAAGGATACGCAGTATTTT
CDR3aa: CASSPWTGGKDTQYF

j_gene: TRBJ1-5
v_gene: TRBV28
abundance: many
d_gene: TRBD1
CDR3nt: TGTGCCAGCAGGGACCTCAGACAGGGGGCGGATCAGCCCCAGCATTTT
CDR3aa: CASRDLRQGADQPQHF

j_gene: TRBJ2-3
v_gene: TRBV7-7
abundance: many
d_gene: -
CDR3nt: TGTGCTAGCAGCTCCGACCAAAAAGATACGCAGTATTTT
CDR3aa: CASSSDQKDTQYF

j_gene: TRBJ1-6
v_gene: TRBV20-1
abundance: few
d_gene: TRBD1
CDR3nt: TGCAGTACGACAGGGAGCTCCTATAATTCACCCCTCCACTTT
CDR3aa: CSTTGSSYNSPLHF

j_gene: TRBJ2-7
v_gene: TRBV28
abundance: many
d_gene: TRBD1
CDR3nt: TGTGCCAGCAGTCCGACAGGGTTAGTCCTATACGAGCAGTACTTC
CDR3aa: CASSPTGLVLYEQYF

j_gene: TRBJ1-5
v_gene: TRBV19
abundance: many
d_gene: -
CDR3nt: TGTGCCAGTAGAACCATCGGCCGGGATCAGCCCCAGCATTTT
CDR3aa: CASRTIGRDQPQHF

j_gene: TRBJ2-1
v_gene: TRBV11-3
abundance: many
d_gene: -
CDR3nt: TGTGCCAGCAGCTTAGATCCGCGGACCGGGGCGTTCTTC
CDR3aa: CASSLDPRTGAFF

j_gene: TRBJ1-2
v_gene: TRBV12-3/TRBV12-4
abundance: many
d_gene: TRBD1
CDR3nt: TGTGCCAGCAGTTTCCGGGACAGCAATCTTAACTATGGCTACACCTTC
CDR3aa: CASSFRDSNLNYGYTF

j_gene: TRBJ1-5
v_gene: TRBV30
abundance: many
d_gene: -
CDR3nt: TGTGCCTGGAGTGTGGGGGGTCCCGGAGGGGGTCAGCCCCAGCATTTT
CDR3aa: CAWSVGGPGGGQPQHF

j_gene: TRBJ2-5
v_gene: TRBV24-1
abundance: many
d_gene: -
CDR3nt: TGTGCCACCAGTGATTACGGGGTGCCAGAGACCCAGTACTTC
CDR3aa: CATSDYGVPETQYF

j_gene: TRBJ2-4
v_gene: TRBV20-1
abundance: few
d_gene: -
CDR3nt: TGCAGTGCTAGAGAGTTGGCTAGCGAAGAAAACATTCAGTACTTC
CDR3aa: CSARELASEENIQYF

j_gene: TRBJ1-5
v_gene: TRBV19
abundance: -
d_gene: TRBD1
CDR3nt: TGTGCCAGCGGACAGGGACGTCAGCCCCAGCATTTT
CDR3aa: CASGQGRQPQHF

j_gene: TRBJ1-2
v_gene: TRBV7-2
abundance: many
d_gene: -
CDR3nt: TGTGCCAGCAGCCCGGACTTTAAGGGATACACCTTC
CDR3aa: CASSPDFKGYTF

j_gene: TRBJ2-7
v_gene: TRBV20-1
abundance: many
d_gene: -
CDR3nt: TGCAGTGCTCTCACGTCGTCCTTTACTAACGAGCAGTACTTC
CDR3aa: CSALTSSFTNEQYF

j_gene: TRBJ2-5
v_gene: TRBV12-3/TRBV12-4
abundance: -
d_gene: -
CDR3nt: TGTGCCAGCAGTGAACTAGGGGTAGGGGCCGGGGGAGAGACCCAGTACTTC
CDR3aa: CASSELGVGAGGETQYF

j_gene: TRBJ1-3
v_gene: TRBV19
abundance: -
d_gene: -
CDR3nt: TGTGCCAGTGTAAAACGCTCTGGTGGAAACACCATATATTTT
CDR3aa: CASVKRSGGNTIYF

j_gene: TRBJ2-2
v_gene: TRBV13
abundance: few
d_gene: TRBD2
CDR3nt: TGTGCCAGCACCCCTAGCGGAGGCACCGGGGAGCTGTTTTTT
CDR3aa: CASTPSGGTGELFF